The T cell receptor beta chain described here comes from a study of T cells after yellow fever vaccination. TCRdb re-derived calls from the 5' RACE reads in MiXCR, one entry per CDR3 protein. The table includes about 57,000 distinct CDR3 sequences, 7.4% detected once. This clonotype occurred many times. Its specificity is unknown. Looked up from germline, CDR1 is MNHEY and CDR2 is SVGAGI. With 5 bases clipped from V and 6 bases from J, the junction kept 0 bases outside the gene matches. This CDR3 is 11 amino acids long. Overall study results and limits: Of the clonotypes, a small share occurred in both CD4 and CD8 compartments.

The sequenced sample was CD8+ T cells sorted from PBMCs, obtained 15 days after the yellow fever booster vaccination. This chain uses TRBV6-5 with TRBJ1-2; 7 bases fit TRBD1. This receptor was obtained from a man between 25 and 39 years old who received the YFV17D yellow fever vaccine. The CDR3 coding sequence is TGTGCCAGCAGTACAGGGGATGGCTACACCTTC. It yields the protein CASSTGDGYTF.